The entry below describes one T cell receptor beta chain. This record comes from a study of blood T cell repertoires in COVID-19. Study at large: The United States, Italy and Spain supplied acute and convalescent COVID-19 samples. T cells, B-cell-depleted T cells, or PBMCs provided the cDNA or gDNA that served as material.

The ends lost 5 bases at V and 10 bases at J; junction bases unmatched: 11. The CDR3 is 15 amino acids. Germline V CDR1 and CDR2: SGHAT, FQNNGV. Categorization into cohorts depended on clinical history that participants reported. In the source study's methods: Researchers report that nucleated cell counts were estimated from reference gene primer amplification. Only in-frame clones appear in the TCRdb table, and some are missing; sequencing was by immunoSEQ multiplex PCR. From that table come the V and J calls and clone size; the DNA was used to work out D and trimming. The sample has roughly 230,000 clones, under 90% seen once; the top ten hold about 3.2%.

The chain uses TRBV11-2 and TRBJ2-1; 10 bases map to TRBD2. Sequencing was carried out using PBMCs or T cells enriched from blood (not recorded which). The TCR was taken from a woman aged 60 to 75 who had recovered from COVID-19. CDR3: CASSPRGAGGDEQFF. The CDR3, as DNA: TGTGCCAGCAGCCCCCGGGGAGCGGGAGGGGACGAGCAGTTCTTC.